The 27 T cell receptor beta chains below all came from one sample that was sequenced in a study of cytomegalovirus exposure and HLA in healthy donors. TCRdb keeps only in-frame clones here, not all; method: immunoSEQ multiplex PCR. The table lists 250,000 to 400,000 clones, approximately 88% of them singletons. Sequencing input: PBMCs. These receptors all come from a man aged 25 to 40 in good health and CMV-seronegative.

The chain uses TRBV5-1 and TRBJ2-3; 12 bases are shared with TRBD1. V lost 4 bases to trimming and J lost 5 bases; unmatched junction nucleotides: 14. Germline CDR1 SGHRS, CDR2 YFSETQ. The CDR3 runs to 18 residues. The CDR3 protein is CASSRIYLGTGGRDTQYF. The DNA of the CDR3 is TGCGCCAGCAGCAGAATTTATCTCGGGACAGGGGGCAGAGATACGCAGTATTTT.

The V gene is TRBV15, the J gene TRBJ2-5; 7 positions match TRBD2. The CDR3 is 13 amino acids. V lost 0 bases and J lost 5; bases outside the gene matches: 0. Germline lookup yields CDR1 LNHNV and CDR2 YYDKDF (reference sequence). CDR3 residues: CATSRDSGETQYF. The CDR3 DNA is TGTGCCACCAGCAGAGATAGCGGGGAGACCCAGTACTTC.

This sequence joins TRBV4-3 and TRBJ1-6; the D is unclear. Germline-derived CDR1 and CDR2 are LGHNA and YSLEER. The germline V and J ends were trimmed by 0 bases and 5 bases, with 11 bases remaining between them. The CDR3 contains 16 residues. The chain's CDR3 is CASSQERLGDNSPLHF. CDR3 bases: TGCGCCAGCAGCCAAGAACGCCTCGGAGATAATTCACCCCTCCACTTT.

The chain employs TRBV6-1 and TRBJ1-1; 7 nucleotides agree with TRBD1. With V trimmed by 6 bases and J by 0 bases, 4 bases remained unmatched. Germline assignment: CDR1 MNHNS and CDR2 SASEGT. This CDR3 region has 14 residues. CDR3 protein: CASRPDRVNTEAFF. The CDR3 DNA reads TGTGCCAGCAGGCCCGACAGGGTGAACACTGAAGCTTTCTTT.

This chain links TRBV7-9 with TRBJ1-1; a weak D match, TRBD1 (6 bases). The CDR3 consists of 12 residues. Germline values: CDR1 SEHNR, CDR2 FQNEAQ (reference sequence). V was pared by 4 bases and J by 7 bases, with 10 bases between. CDR3 region: CASSSSGVEAFF. CDR3 bases: TGTGCCAGCAGCTCGTCAGGGGTTGAAGCTTTCTTT.

V is TRBV19 and J is TRBJ1-2; D call uncertain. Germline CDR1 reads LNHDA; CDR2 reads SQIVND (reference sequence). Between the trimmed V and J ends, which lost 8 bases and 6 bases, there was a span of 10 bases. The CDR3 has 11 amino acids. The DNA of the CDR3 is TGTGCCAGTTACGACGGGGATGGCTACACCTTC. Its translation is CASYDGDGYTF.

This sequence joins TRBV5-1 and TRBJ2-3; D gene unclear. Trimming removed 1 base at V and 4 bases at J, with 10 bases between. Germline V CDR1 and CDR2: SGHRS, YFSETQ. The CDR3 spans 14 residues. The CDR3 reads CASSLSNKPDTQYF. DNA of the CDR3: TGCGCCAGCAGCTTGAGTAACAAACCAGATACGCAGTATTTT. Full variable domain (remainder filled in from reference TRBV5-1 and TRBJ2-3): KAGVTQTPRYLIKTRGQQVTLSCSPISGHRSVSWYQQTPGQGLQFLFEYFSETQRNKGNFPGRFSGRQFSNSRSEMNVSTLELGDSALYLCASSLSNKPDTQYFGPGTRLTVL.

In this sample, this clone turned up once. This chain joins TRBV29-1 and TRBJ2-3; 7 positions match TRBD2. The CDR3 length is 13 residues. With V trimmed by 6 bases and J by 3 bases, 6 bases remained unmatched. Germline-derived CDR1 and CDR2 are SQVTM and ANQGSEA. Here the CDR3 reads CSVRLATTDTQYF. CDR3 bases: TGCAGCGTCCGACTAGCTACTACAGATACGCAGTATTTT.

This chain joins TRBV5-8 and TRBJ1-5; 8 bases align to TRBD1. This CDR3 is 18 amino acids long. V dropped 3 bases and J dropped 6; count of bases not matched to a gene: 17. Germline-derived CDR1 and CDR2 are SGHTS and YDEGEE. The CDR3 DNA is TGTGCCAGCAGCTCCCCATACAGGGGGTCAGGTGTGTTTCAGCCCCAGCATTTT. This sequence encodes CASSSPYRGSGVFQPQHF.

This chain links TRBV29-1 with TRBJ2-2; D is undetermined. The CDR3 runs 14 residues. From germline, CDR1 is SQVTM and CDR2 ANQGSEA. The ends were cut back, 3 bases at V and 6 bases at J, with 14 bases in the middle. This chain's CDR3 is CSVDLGIRSGELFF. The CDR3 DNA reads TGCAGCGTTGATCTGGGCATAAGGTCCGGGGAGCTGTTTTTT.

This chain connects TRBV5-6 to TRBJ2-1; 11 bases match TRBD2. Germline V CDR1 and CDR2: SGHDT, YYEEEE. The CDR3 covers 16 residues. Losses at the gene ends were 0 bases for V and 4 bases for J; bases not matched to a gene: 3. This chain's CDR3 is CASSLALAGGYNEQFF. CDR3 nucleotide sequence: TGTGCCAGCAGCTTGGCTCTAGCGGGGGGTTACAATGAGCAGTTCTTC.

The V call is TRBV7-9, the J call TRBJ1-2; 7 bases fit TRBD1. Germline lookup yields CDR1 SEHNR and CDR2 FQNEAQ (reference sequence). CDR3 length equals 14 residues. The V gene end was trimmed by 3 bases and the J gene end by 6 bases; junction bases not matched to a gene: 7. This CDR3 is CASSFVTGSDGYTF. The DNA of the CDR3 is TGTGCCAGCAGCTTTGTGACAGGGAGCGATGGCTACACCTTC.

The CDR3 loop reads CASSLSGQGNTIYF. For the CDR3, the DNA is TGTGCCAGCAGCCTCTCCGGACAGGGAAACACCATATATTTT. The rearrangement links TRBV5-6 to TRBJ1-3, with D tentatively TRBD1 (6 bases). The germline V and J ends were trimmed by 4 bases and 4 bases, with 12 bases remaining between them. The CDR3 has 14 amino acids. Germline CDR1 is SGHDT and CDR2 is YYEEEE.

This chain connects TRBV30 to TRBJ2-5; D is possibly TRBD2 (6 bases). Trimming left V 3 bases short and J 5 bases short, with 16 bases between. CDR3 size: 14 residues. Looked up from germline, CDR1 is GTSNPN and CDR2 is SVGIG (reference sequence). CDR3 in amino acids: CAWSGRGVSETQYF. CDR3 DNA: TGTGCCTGGAGCGGGAGAGGGGTGAGCGAGACCCAGTACTTC.

J is TRBJ2-1 and V is TRBV4-3; D perhaps matches TRBD1 (5 bases). CDR1 and CDR2 from the germline V gene are LGHNA and YSLEER. V was clipped by 0 bases and J by 4 bases, with 13 bases between them. The CDR3 totals 16 residues. DNA of the CDR3: TGCGCCAGCAGCCAAGAGGAGACAGCTGGTTACAATGAGCAGTTCTTC. Amino acids: CASSQEETAGYNEQFF.

This rearrangement joins TRBV7-2 to TRBJ1-2, with D maybe TRBD1 (5 bases). The V end lost 5 bases, the J end lost 1 base, and 17 bases lay between the germline ends. The CDR3 is made up of 16 amino acids. Germline loops: CDR1 SGHTA, CDR2 FQGNSA. CDR3 protein: CASSPGGVRINYGYTF. The CDR3 coding sequence is TGTGCCAGCAGCCCCGGAGGGGTGAGGATTAACTATGGCTACACCTTC.

J is TRBJ1-1 and V is TRBV6-5; D is uncertain. With 0 bases removed from V and 1 base from J, the gap between germline ends came to 9 bases. CDR1 MNHEY and CDR2 SVGAGI come from the germline V gene. The CDR3 totals 15 residues. CDR3 DNA: TGTGCCAGCAGTTACTCTGGGCAGCCGAACACTGAAGCTTTCTTT. Translation: CASSYSGQPNTEAFF.

V usage is TRBV11-2 and J usage is TRBJ1-1; 7 bases line up with TRBD1. The V gene's germline CDR1 is SGHAT and CDR2 FQNNGV. The ends lost 4 bases at V and 5 bases at J; junction bases unmatched: 7. This CDR3 has 14 amino acids. The CDR3 spells CASSSYRGKTEAFF. DNA for the CDR3: TGTGCCAGCAGCTCGTACAGGGGAAAAACTGAAGCTTTCTTT.

The chain carries TRBV5-4 and TRBJ1-2; 12 nucleotides agree with TRBD1. The V gene's germline CDR1 is SGHNT and CDR2 YYREEE (reference sequence). This CDR3 is 16 amino acids long. J lost 8 bases, V lost 3 bases, and 11 bases had no gene match. As DNA, the CDR3 is TGTGCCAGCAGCTCCACTTACCGGGACAGGGGGCGCGGCTACACCTTC. Translated: CASSSTYRDRGRGYTF.

The V call is TRBV5-6, the J call TRBJ2-7, with TRBD1 matching over 9 bases. CDR1 is SGHDT and CDR2 is YYEEEE in the germline V gene. V dropped 4 bases and J dropped 3; count of bases not matched to a gene: 8. CDR3 length: 15 residues. DNA of the CDR3: TGTGCCAGCAGCCATGCCGGGACAGGGAACTACGAGCAGTACTTC. Encoded protein: CASSHAGTGNYEQYF.

The chain employs TRBV2 and TRBJ1-1, with 8 bases matching TRBD1. Germline CDR1 SNHLY, CDR2 FYNNEI. The V gene end was trimmed by 10 bases and the J gene end by 7 bases; junction bases not matched to a gene: 14. The CDR3 contains 14 residues. CDR3: CATLINQGASEAFF. The CDR3 DNA reads as TGTGCCACCCTCATTAATCAGGGGGCTAGTGAAGCTTTCTTT.

The V gene is TRBV9, the J gene TRBJ2-3, with 8 nucleotides matching TRBD2. There are 17 residues in the CDR3. The ends lost 5 bases at V and 0 bases at J; junction bases unmatched: 11. Germline-derived CDR1 and CDR2 are SGDLS and YYNGEE. This CDR3 is CASRGQRGPMSTDTQYF. CDR3 DNA: TGTGCCAGCAGAGGCCAGCGGGGGCCTATGAGCACAGATACGCAGTATTTT.

The chain carries TRBV2 and TRBJ1-1; 7 bases fit TRBD1. CDR3 size: 13 residues. The V gene's germline CDR1 is SNHLY and CDR2 FYNNEI. Germline trimming cut 10 bases from V and 7 bases from J; bases unmatched to any gene: 12. The CDR3 nucleotides are TGTGCCATCCCGACAGGGTGGGTTGGTGAAGCTTTCTTT. Translating gives CAIPTGWVGEAFF. The full variable domain, with the rest looked up from reference TRBV2 and TRBJ1-1, is EPEVTQTPSHQVTQMGQEVILRCVPISNHLYFYWYRQILGQKVEFLVSFYNNEISEKSEIFDDQFSVERPDGSNFTLKIRSTKLEDSAMYFCAIPTGWVGEAFFGQGTRLTVV.

This chain connects TRBV5-1 to TRBJ2-7; D gene ambiguous. This CDR3 comprises 13 residues. Trimming removed 4 bases from V and 2 bases from J, with 10 bases in between. Germline lookup yields CDR1 SGHRS and CDR2 YFSETQ. DNA for the CDR3: TGCGCCAGCAGCCCGAGTGGGCCCTACGAGCAGTACTTC. Protein sequence: CASSPSGPYEQYF.

The V call is TRBV2, the J call TRBJ2-5, with 7 nucleotides matching TRBD1. Per the germline V gene, CDR1 is SNHLY and CDR2 is FYNNEI. Germline trimming cut 8 bases from V and 5 bases from J; bases unmatched to any gene: 14. The CDR3 is 15 residues long. The DNA of the CDR3 is TGTGCCAGCGGTTCCGGGACAGCGGCCGGGGAGACCCAGTACTTC. It specifies CASGSGTAAGETQYF.

This rearrangement joins TRBV6-1 to TRBJ1-3; 8 nucleotides align to TRBD1. CDR3 length: 16 residues. Germline values: CDR1 MNHNS, CDR2 SASEGT. The J segment lost 2 bases and the V segment lost 4 bases, leaving 7 bases of the junction unmatched. DNA of the CDR3: TGTGCCAGCAGTGGCCCCCGGGACAGGACTGGAAACACCATATATTTT. Translation gives CASSGPRDRTGNTIYF.

This clone has a single count. The chain uses TRBV25-1 and TRBJ2-5; 7 bases are shared with TRBD2. V lost 7 bases and J lost 2; bases outside the gene matches: 4. CDR1 and CDR2 (germline): MGHDK, SYGVNS. The CDR3 spans 13 residues. CDR3 in amino acids: CASTRAGQETQYF. The CDR3 region has the DNA TGTGCCAGCACTAGAGCGGGGCAAGAGACCCAGTACTTC.